This T cell receptor (beta chain) was identified during a study of regulatory T cells in long-lasting Graves disease. Study findings and constraints: Favoring TRBV28, TRBJ1-2 and TRBJ2-5 was a feature seen in persistent disease. The persistent group shared 3,000 or so public clonotypes, more than the approximately 1,000 shared by new patients.

The time point is: persistent/refractory GD, antithyroid drugs over 5 years with positive TRAb. TCR sequences were obtained from RNA taken from PBMCs. EDTA tubes received about 9.3 milliliters of collected peripheral blood. This clonotype was found a few times. Its cognate antigen is unknown. According to the study, TCR beta libraries were built with iRepertoire HTBI primers and CDR3-region Arm-PCR. TCRdb re-derived calls from the multiplex PCR reads in MiXCR, one entry per CDR3 protein. The top ten hold roughly 28% of the sample, which has roughly 450,000 distinct CDR3 sequences, 23% seen once. CDR1 and CDR2 (germline): DFQATT, SNEGSKA (reference sequence). Trimming cost V 4 bases and J 1 base, with 13 bases left between them. This CDR3 region has 14 residues.

This receptor was obtained from a female donor with Graves disease. The specimen comprised peripheral blood mononuclear cells (PBMCs), sampled when the disease was refractory, from a patient treated with antithyroid drugs. This chain links TRBV20-1 with TRBJ1-1; TRBD1 might be the D (6 bases). The DNA for the CDR3 is TGCAGTGCTACTCGGGGGGCGAGGAACACTGAAGCTTTCTTT. Amino acids: CSATRGARNTEAFF.